The TCR beta chain under discussion was sequenced for a study of T cell repertoires in ileal Crohn's disease. Findings and limits, study-wide: All patients with clonality above 26.8% had endoscopic recurrence.

Regarding time point: inflamed ileum from the surgical specimen. Adults with ileal or ileocolonic Crohn's disease and an indication for resection were eligible. About this clone: Its antigen remains unknown.

The table came from immunoSEQ multiplex PCR; TCRdb's copy has only in-frame clones and leaves some out. Counted here are around 15,000 clones, more than 60% occurring once; the ten biggest clones make up roughly 14%. From germline, CDR1 is MNHNS and CDR2 SASEGT. CDR3 length: 15 amino acids. V lost 2 bases, J lost 6 bases, and 14 bases lay in between. The sequence came from an adult with Crohn's disease. The sample taken for sequencing was ileal tissue. V is TRBV6-1 and J is TRBJ1-3, with a possible D match to TRBD1 (6 bases). CDR3 sequence: CASSENGRGENTIYF. The CDR3 DNA reads as TGTGCCAGCAGTGAAAACGGCAGGGGTGAAAACACCATATATTTT.